Below, 14 T cell receptor beta chains from the same sample are listed, as sequenced in a study of CD8 T cells in Susac syndrome. Random-hexamer reverse transcription was applied to roughly 0.5 to 1 ug RNA. TCRdb reanalysed the immunoSEQ multiplex PCR reads using MiXCR and keeps one entry per CDR3 protein. The sample lists more than 200,000 distinct CDR3 sequences; approximately 94% were seen once. Sequenced sample: CD4+ T cells from PBMCs. The receptors derive from a human donor with Susac syndrome.

This chain links TRBV20-1 with TRBJ2-1; D is ambiguous. The CDR3 consists of 12 residues. With 3 bases removed from V and 8 bases from J, the gap between germline ends came to 11 bases. CDR1 is DFQATT, CDR2 SNEGSKA, per germline (reference sequence). CDR3 nucleotides: TGCAGTGCTAGTCTCGGCGTCGATGAGCAGTTCTTC. This encodes CSASLGVDEQFF.

The chain couples TRBV5-1 to TRBJ1-1; a possible D gene is TRBD1 (6 bases). V was trimmed by 0 bases and J by 4 bases, leaving 13 bases between them. The V gene's germline CDR1 is SGHRS and CDR2 YFSETQ. CDR3 length equals 15 residues. The CDR3 loop is CASSLAGGESTEAFF. The DNA for the CDR3 is TGCGCCAGCAGCTTGGCCGGGGGCGAGAGCACTGAAGCTTTCTTT.

The chain is built from TRBV5-1 and TRBJ2-7; a weak D match, TRBD2 (5 bases). CDR1 is SGHRS, CDR2 YFSETQ, per germline. Trimming removed 0 bases at V and 3 bases at J, with 7 bases between. This CDR3 comprises 13 residues. The CDR3 DNA follows: TGCGCCAGCAGCTTGGTACGGGGCTACGAGCAGTACTTC. Amino acids: CASSLVRGYEQYF.

V usage is TRBV2 and J usage is TRBJ2-5; D may be TRBD1 (6 bases). Trimming took off 7 bases at V and 1 base at J, with 10 bases between the two ends. This CDR3 is 13 amino acids long. Germline V gene lookup returns CDR1 SNHLY and CDR2 FYNNEI. CDR3 residues: CASKAGVQETQYF. CDR3 nucleotide sequence: TGTGCCAGCAAGGCAGGGGTCCAAGAGACCCAGTACTTC.

The V call is TRBV6-5, the J call TRBJ2-6; unclear D gene. Germline V CDR1 and CDR2: MNHEY, SVGAGI. The ends were cut back, 6 bases at V and 1 base at J, with 7 bases in the middle. The CDR3 totals 14 residues. CDR3 region: CASSGRSGANVLTF. CDR3 nucleotide sequence: TGTGCCAGCAGCGGGCGGTCTGGGGCCAACGTCCTGACTTTC.

The genes are TRBV5-1 and TRBJ2-6; D perhaps matches TRBD1 (6 bases). V was cut by 3 bases and J by 0 bases, with 19 bases left in between. The germline V gene has CDR1 SGHRS and CDR2 YFSETQ. The CDR3 has 19 residues. The CDR3 sequence: CASSSIGQGLSSGANVLTF. The CDR3 DNA reads as TGCGCCAGCAGCTCCATTGGGCAGGGGTTGAGCTCTGGGGCCAACGTCCTGACTTTC.

The chain is built from TRBV3-1 and TRBJ1-6; a weak D match, TRBD1 (5 bases). Trimming removed 3 bases from V and 8 bases from J, with 8 bases in between. This CDR3 spans 13 amino acids. In germline, CDR1 is LGHDT, CDR2 YNNKEL (reference sequence). The chain's CDR3 is CASSQGRYSPLHF. DNA of the CDR3: TGTGCCAGCAGCCAGGGGCGGTATTCACCCCTCCACTTT.

The chain carries TRBV5-6 and TRBJ2-5; no firm D call. The CDR3 runs 13 residues. V was pared by 2 bases and J by 3 bases, with 8 bases between. Germline CDR1 and CDR2: SGHDT and YYEEEE. DNA of the CDR3: TGTGCCAGCAGCTTTCAGGACGAAGAGACCCAGTACTTC. Protein sequence: CASSFQDEETQYF. The full variable domain, with the rest looked up from reference TRBV5-6 and TRBJ2-5, is DAGVTQSPTHLIKTRGQQVTLRCSPKSGHDTVSWYQQALGQGPQFIFQYYEEEERQRGNFPDRFSGHQFPNYSSELNVNALLLGDSALYLCASSFQDEETQYFGPGTRLLVL.

The V gene is TRBV29-1, the J gene TRBJ2-5; either TRBD1 or TRBD2 may fit D (6 bases each). The V and J ends lost 0 bases and 4 bases respectively, with 15 bases between them. This CDR3 has 15 residues. Germline CDR1 is SQVTM and CDR2 is ANQGSEA. DNA for the CDR3: TGCAGCGTTGAAGATCCTAGAGGGGGGCTAGAGACCCAGTACTTC. Translation gives CSVEDPRGGLETQYF.

The chain recombines TRBV11-2 with TRBJ2-5; D may be TRBD1 or TRBD2 (5 bases each). The CDR3 has 15 residues. The V gene lost 4 bases and the J gene lost 6 bases, with 18 bases spanning the gap. CDR1 is SGHAT, CDR2 FQNNGV, per germline. The CDR3 DNA sequence: TGTGCCAGCAGCTGGACTCTGAGAGGGGAAAAGACCCAGTACTTC. It encodes CASSWTLRGEKTQYF.

CDR3 nucleotides: TGTGCCAGCAGTCGAAGGGGGGTCGACACTGAAGCTTTCTTT. The encoded protein is CASSRRGVDTEAFF. The chain is built from TRBV12-3 or TRBV12-4 and TRBJ1-1, with D perhaps TRBD1 (6 bases). This CDR3 comprises 14 residues. Trimming removed 5 bases from V and 3 bases from J, with 13 bases in between.

This chain connects TRBV6-1 to TRBJ1-2; 7 positions agree with TRBD1. V dropped 6 bases and J dropped 0; count of bases not matched to a gene: 10. The CDR3 covers 16 residues. CDR1 MNHNS and CDR2 SASEGT come from the germline V gene. For the CDR3, the DNA is TGTGCCAGCAGACGACAGGGCGCCCTAGCTAACTATGGCTACACCTTC. It yields the protein CASRRQGALANYGYTF.

This chain joins TRBV6-5 and TRBJ2-3; perhaps TRBD1 as D (6 bases). The V and J ends lost 6 bases and 4 bases respectively, with 17 bases between them. Germline CDR1 reads MNHEY; CDR2 reads SVGAGI. This CDR3 has 15 amino acids. The CDR3 sequence: CASSSTGLTSDTQYF. The CDR3, as DNA: TGTGCCAGCAGCTCTACAGGGTTGACTTCAGATACGCAGTATTTT.

The chain recombines TRBV7-2 with TRBJ1-6, with a possible D match to TRBD1 (6 bases). The germline gives CDR1 SGHTA, CDR2 FQGNSA. V lost 5 bases, J lost 7 bases, and 15 bases lay in between. The CDR3 has 15 residues. The CDR3 coding sequence is TGTGCCAGCAGCCAGGAGACAGGAGAAAATTCACCCCTCCACTTT. Translating it yields CASSQETGENSPLHF.